The 22 T cell receptor beta chains presented below share a single source sample, sequenced in a study of cytomegalovirus exposure and HLA in healthy donors. 60 Vbeta and 13 Jbeta primers were used in PCR. This table comes from immunoSEQ multiplex PCR, and its TCRdb copy is limited to in-frame clones, with some not included. Here the sample spans roughly 180,000 clones, 9.5% being singletons. The sample consisted of PBMCs. Receptor source: a woman in her twenties or thirties in good health and CMV-seropositive.

This clone was observed a handful of times. The rearrangement links TRBV2 to TRBJ2-4; 7 bases fit TRBD2. J lost 7 bases, V lost 3 bases, and 12 bases had no gene match. The CDR3 is 16 amino acids. The germline CDR1 and CDR2 sequences are SNHLY and FYNNEI. The CDR3 here is CASSDPGLPLGNIQYF. CDR3 bases: TGTGCCAGCAGTGATCCGGGACTACCATTAGGGAACATTCAGTACTTC.

This clone was seen only a few times. This rearrangement joins TRBV5-1 to TRBJ2-7; 15 nucleotides line up with TRBD2. With V trimmed by 4 bases and J by 3 bases, 20 bases remained unmatched. Germline V gene data show CDR1 as SGHRS and CDR2 as YFSETQ. The CDR3 runs 21 residues. The CDR3 bases are TGCGCCAGCAGCGGGCTTCTCGGGGGACAGGGGACTAGCGGGAGGAGCTACGAGCAGTACTTC. Amino acid sequence: CASSGLLGGQGTSGRSYEQYF.

This chain uses TRBV7-2 with TRBJ2-2, with 16 bases lining up with TRBD2. CDR3 length: 18 residues. With 3 bases clipped from V and 7 bases from J, the junction kept 8 bases outside the gene matches. The germline gives CDR1 SGHTA, CDR2 FQGNSA. DNA of the CDR3: TGTGCCAGCAGCTTGGGACTAGCGGGAGGGCCCCGAGGCGGGGAGCTGTTTTTT. Protein: CASSLGLAGGPRGGELFF.

This clone was counted a few times. The chain links TRBV5-1 to TRBJ2-3; the D is unclear. Between the trimmed V and J ends, which lost 0 bases and 2 bases, there was a span of 7 bases. The germline V gene has CDR1 SGHRS and CDR2 YFSETQ. This CDR3 is built from 14 residues. CDR3 DNA sequence: TGCGCCAGCAGCTTGGACTCCCACACAGATACGCAGTATTTT. This encodes CASSLDSHTDTQYF. The full variable domain, in which reference TRBV5-1 and TRBJ2-3 provide the parts outside the CDR3, is KAGVTQTPRYLIKTRGQQVTLSCSPISGHRSVSWYQQTPGQGLQFLFEYFSETQRNKGNFPGRFSGRQFSNSRSEMNVSTLELGDSALYLCASSLDSHTDTQYFGPGTRLTVL.

This clone showed up just a few times. The J gene is TRBJ1-5, the V gene TRBV30, with 8 bases fitting TRBD1. Germline V lookup: CDR1 GTSNPN, CDR2 SVGIG (reference sequence). The CDR3 has 14 amino acids. Germline trimming cut 2 bases from V and 7 bases from J; bases unmatched to any gene: 7. This CDR3 reads CAWSLGQGAQPQHF. The CDR3 DNA reads as TGTGCCTGGAGTCTAGGGCAGGGGGCCCAGCCCCAGCATTTT. The full variable domain, rest sourced from reference TRBV30 and TRBJ1-5, is SQTIHQWPATLVQPVGSPLSLECTVEGTSNPNLYWYRQAAGRGLQLLFYSVGIGQISSEVPQNLSASRPQDRQFILSSKKLLLSDSGFYLCAWSLGQGAQPQHFGDGTRLSIL.

This rearrangement joins TRBV7-8 to TRBJ1-2, with D perhaps TRBD1 (5 bases). Germline CDR1 is SGHVS and CDR2 is FQNEAQ. The CDR3 sequence is 14 residues long. The ends were cut back, 2 bases at V and 4 bases at J, with 11 bases in the middle. CDR3 region: CASSLSRGSYGYTF. DNA of the CDR3: TGTGCCAGCAGCTTATCTCGGGGGAGCTATGGCTACACCTTC.

The chain couples TRBV7-9 to TRBJ1-1; D is unresolved. CDR1 and CDR2 from the germline V gene are SEHNR and FQNEAQ (reference sequence). The V end was cut by 8 bases, the J end by 8 bases, with 9 bases between. The CDR3 runs 10 residues. DNA of the CDR3: TGTGCCAGCCTAGGGAGAGAAGCTTTCTTT. Translating it yields CASLGREAFF.

There are a few counts of this clone. This chain joins TRBV7-2 and TRBJ2-7, with a possible D match to TRBD1 (7 bases). The CDR3 has 14 amino acids. Germline assignment: CDR1 SGHTA and CDR2 FQGNSA. The germline V and J ends were trimmed by 2 bases and 3 bases, with 11 bases remaining between them. The CDR3: CASSLMQGGYEQYF. The CDR3 bases are TGTGCCAGCAGCTTAATGCAGGGGGGCTACGAGCAGTACTTC.

This clone was seen only a few times. This chain joins TRBV27 and TRBJ1-5; a weak D match, TRBD1 (5 bases). Germline values: CDR1 MNHEY, CDR2 SMNVEV (reference sequence). The CDR3 has 15 amino acids. With 6 bases removed from V and 0 bases from J, the gap between germline ends came to 12 bases. The DNA of the CDR3 is TGTGCCAGCAGCCGGACACGGAATAGCAATCAGCCCCAGCATTTT. This encodes CASSRTRNSNQPQHF.

In DNA form, the CDR3 reads TGTGCCAGCAGCTTGACCGGGACTAGCGGGACCTACAATGAGCAGTTCTTC. This encodes CASSLTGTSGTYNEQFF. The gene calls are TRBV4-2 and TRBJ2-1, with 13 bases identical to TRBD2. V trimming: 5 bases; J trimming: 2 bases; junction bases outside the gene matches: 6. From germline, CDR1 is LGHNA and CDR2 YNFKEQ. The CDR3 is made up of 17 amino acids.

The V gene is TRBV27, the J gene TRBJ2-7; D is perhaps TRBD1 (6 bases). This CDR3 region has 17 residues. CDR1 and CDR2 (germline): MNHEY, SMNVEV (reference sequence). The V and J ends lost 5 bases and 4 bases respectively, with 24 bases between them. The CDR3 DNA reads as TGTGCCAGCAGTCCAACTGTCGGGACACCGCCGGGGTACGAGCAGTACTTC. Its translation: CASSPTVGTPPGYEQYF.

The rearrangement uses TRBV5-1 and TRBJ2-2; TRBD2 matches 8 bases. The CDR3 spans 13 residues. Germline CDR1 and CDR2: SGHRS and YFSETQ. Trimming cost V 4 bases and J 7 bases; bases outside gene matches: 3. The CDR3: CASSQGTSGELFF. As DNA, the CDR3 is TGCGCCAGCAGCCAAGGGACTAGCGGGGAGCTGTTTTTT.

The chain recombines TRBV5-1 with TRBJ2-2, with 10 bases matching TRBD2. The germline gives CDR1 SGHRS, CDR2 YFSETQ. The CDR3 covers 16 residues. The ends lost 0 bases at V and 5 bases at J; junction bases unmatched: 4. CDR3 sequence (DNA): TGCGCCAGCAGCTTGGCGGCTAGCGGGAGTACCGGGGAGCTGTTTTTT. Its protein product is CASSLAASGSTGELFF. Filled out from reference TRBV5-1 and TRBJ2-2, the complete variable domain reads KAGVTQTPRYLIKTRGQQVTLSCSPISGHRSVSWYQQTPGQGLQFLFEYFSETQRNKGNFPGRFSGRQFSNSRSEMNVSTLELGDSALYLCASSLAASGSTGELFFGEGSRLTVL.

The table lists this clone with a few counts. Distinct nucleotide sequences in the sample also encode this CDR3. The chain is built from TRBV4-1 and TRBJ1-5; D call uncertain. Trimming removed 4 bases at V and 1 base at J, with 14 bases between. Germline lookup yields CDR1 MGHRA and CDR2 YSYEKL. This CDR3 has 16 amino acids. In DNA form, the CDR3 reads TGCGCCAGCAGCCTCAAGAGCGGGGTAAGCAATCAGCCCCAGCATTTT. This translates into CASSLKSGVSNQPQHF.

A few counts support this clone. This chain connects TRBV11-2 to TRBJ2-1, with 7 bases aligning to TRBD2. The V gene end was trimmed by 6 bases and the J gene end by 4 bases; junction bases not matched to a gene: 9. The germline V gene has CDR1 SGHAT and CDR2 FQNNGV. The CDR3 runs to 15 residues. Here the CDR3 DNA reads TGTGCCAGCAGGGACTTAGCGGGTCCTTACAATGAGCAGTTCTTC. Translated, it gives CASRDLAGPYNEQFF.

This sequence joins TRBV21-1 and TRBJ2-7; the table's D gene call, TRBD2, was not cross checked with the DNA. TRBV21-1 is assigned pseudogene status. The CDR3 extends over 14 amino acids. The CDR3 DNA is TGTGCCACCGAAGGCGGACACGCGGGGGGCGAGCAGTACTTC. Amino acids: CATEGGHAGGEQYF.

This chain links TRBV5-1 with TRBJ1-3, with 11 positions matching TRBD1. The CDR3 has 15 amino acids. CDR1 is SGHRS and CDR2 is YFSETQ in the germline V gene. V dropped 4 bases and J dropped 2; count of bases not matched to a gene: 2. DNA of the CDR3: TGCGCCAGCAGCATGGGACAGGGGGCTGGAAACACCATATATTTT. This translates into CASSMGQGAGNTIYF.

This chain joins TRBV5-1 and TRBJ2-7, with a possible D match to TRBD2 (5 bases). Germline V gene data show CDR1 as SGHRS and CDR2 as YFSETQ. V lost 1 base and J lost 4, with 18 bases in between. The CDR3 spans 16 residues. The chain's CDR3 is CASSLNAAQGGYEQYF. CDR3 bases: TGCGCCAGCAGCTTGAACGCCGCACAAGGAGGATACGAGCAGTACTTC.

The chain carries TRBV20-1 and TRBJ2-2; D is undetermined. Germline values: CDR1 DFQATT, CDR2 SNEGSKA (reference sequence). The CDR3 is 11 amino acids. V gave up 5 bases and J gave up 6 bases, with 7 bases separating them. DNA of the CDR3: TGCAGTGCTTCTAGGCCCGGGGAGCTGTTTTTT. Translated, it gives CSASRPGELFF.

The rearrangement uses TRBV4-1 and TRBJ2-5; 7 nucleotides match TRBD2. Gene TRBJ2-7 matches the end of the DNA better, so the J call may be wrong. The CDR3 sequence is 16 residues long. Germline lookup yields CDR1 MGHRA and CDR2 YSYEKL. The CDR3 sequence: CASSQVLAASSYEQYF. DNA of the CDR3: TGCGCCAGCAGCCAAGTTCTAGCGGCTAGCTCCTACGAGCAGTACTTC.

The chain couples TRBV2 to TRBJ2-1, with D possibly TRBD1 on 6 matching bases. The CDR3 has 18 residues. The ends were cut back, 8 bases at V and 0 bases at J, with 23 bases in the middle. In germline, CDR1 is SNHLY, CDR2 FYNNEI. The CDR3 DNA sequence: TGTGCCAGCGAGGGGCCTGGACAGTCCAAGAGCTCCTACAATGAGCAGTTCTTC. The encoded protein is CASEGPGQSKSSYNEQFF.

This clone was detected only a few times. The J gene is TRBJ2-7, the V gene TRBV6-6; D possibly corresponds to TRBD1 (5 bases). The CDR3 length is 14 residues. V was trimmed by 3 bases and J by 6 bases, leaving 15 bases between them. Germline V gene data show CDR1 as MNHNY and CDR2 as SVGAGI (reference sequence). The CDR3 DNA sequence: TGTGCCAGCAGTTATACGGCCAGGGCCCCCGAGCAGTACTTC. This gives the protein CASSYTARAPEQYF.